This entry features one T cell receptor beta chain sequence. This specimen belongs to a study of blood T cell repertoires in COVID-19. Study context: The United States, Italy and Spain were the sources of the acute and convalescent COVID-19 samples.

Study processing details: Scientists estimated how many nucleated cells there were by amplifying reference gene primers. Here immunoSEQ multiplex PCR was the method, and the copy in TCRdb shows in-frame clones only, minus some. V and J calls and clone size are as listed in that table; D and trimming were resolved from the DNA. The sample yields 150,000 to 200,000 clones, approximately 80% seen once. Seattle participants joined during active infection and were tracked over time. The receptor's source is an elderly woman with COVID-19, enrolled during active disease. The specimen sequenced was peripheral blood.

The CDR3 DNA reads TGTGCCAGCTCACCAACAGAAACAGGGGGATCTGGAAACACCATATATTTT. Its protein product is CASSPTETGGSGNTIYF. This rearrangement joins TRBV18 to TRBJ1-3; 8 positions agree with TRBD1. Germline-derived CDR1 and CDR2 are KGHSH and LQKENI. The CDR3 contains 17 residues. Unmatched junction bases numbered 7, after V lost 2 bases and J lost 1 base.